These 26 T cell receptor beta chains were all obtained from the same sample, sequenced in a study of blood T cell repertoires in COVID-19. Here immunoSEQ multiplex PCR was the method, and the copy in TCRdb shows in-frame clones only, minus some. The table includes more than 70,000 clones, 86% detected once. The specimen sequenced was peripheral blood. The receptors stem from a man in his 60s with acute or convalescent COVID-19.

The V and J genes are TRBV5-6 and TRBJ2-3; D gene ambiguous. CDR1 is SGHDT, CDR2 YYEEEE, per germline. The V end lost 2 bases, the J end lost 2 bases, and 15 bases lay between the germline ends. The CDR3 length is 16 residues. CDR3 sequence: CASSFSARASTDTQYF. Written as DNA, the CDR3 is TGTGCCAGCAGCTTCTCCGCTAGAGCTTCCACAGATACGCAGTATTTT. The full variable domain, with the rest looked up from reference TRBV5-6 and TRBJ2-3, is DAGVTQSPTHLIKTRGQQVTLRCSPKSGHDTVSWYQQALGQGPQFIFQYYEEEERQRGNFPDRFSGHQFPNYSSELNVNALLLGDSALYLCASSFSARASTDTQYFGPGTRLTVL.

The chain has TRBV6-6 and TRBJ1-1; D not resolved. In germline, CDR1 is MNHNY, CDR2 SVGAGI (reference sequence). The CDR3 length is 14 residues. V was shortened by 6 bases and J by 0 bases, with 11 bases between the two germline ends. CDR3 in DNA: TGTGCCAGCAGCCTACCCAAAATGAACACTGAAGCTTTCTTT. This gives the protein CASSLPKMNTEAFF.

The DNA for the CDR3 is TGTGCCAGCAGCATAGACAGGGGTGGCACCGGGGAGCTGTTTTTT. Translated, it gives CASSIDRGGTGELFF. The J gene is TRBJ2-2, the V gene TRBV9; 8 bases are a match to TRBD1. Germline CDR1 reads SGDLS; CDR2 reads YYNGEE. J was trimmed by 4 bases and V by 4 bases; bases with no gene match: 6. The CDR3 runs 15 residues. The full variable domain, with the rest looked up from reference TRBV9 and TRBJ2-2, is DSGVTQTPKHLITATGQRVTLRCSPRSGDLSVYWYQQSLDQGLQFLIQYYNGEERAKGNILERFSAQQFPDLHSELNLSSLELGDSALYFCASSIDRGGTGELFFGEGSRLTVL.

V gene TRBV6-6 combines with J gene TRBJ1-6, with unresolved D. Trimming removed 5 bases at V and 11 bases at J, with 16 bases between. This CDR3 is 14 amino acids long. CDR1 and CDR2 from the germline V gene are MNHNY and SVGAGI (reference sequence). CDR3 bases: TGTGCCAGCAGTCCCGAATGGAAGGCGGCACCCCTCCACTTT. Protein product: CASSPEWKAAPLHF.

The J gene is TRBJ1-1, the V gene TRBV30, with TRBD1 as a possible D gene (6 bases). Per germline, CDR1 GTSNPN and CDR2 SVGIG (reference sequence). The CDR3 sequence is 15 residues long. V was pared by 3 bases and J by 0 bases, with 14 bases between. This CDR3 reads CAWSPGGTLNTEAFF. The CDR3 DNA is TGTGCCTGGAGCCCCGGGGGGACACTGAACACTGAAGCTTTCTTT.

This clone has just one count. The chain couples TRBV19 to TRBJ2-5, with D possibly matching TRBD2 (5 bases). Trimming took off 1 base at V and 5 bases at J, with 11 bases between the two ends. The germline V gene has CDR1 LNHDA and CDR2 SQIVND (reference sequence). CDR3 size: 14 residues. The CDR3 is CASSIGGPTETQYF. The CDR3 DNA reads as TGTGCCAGTAGTATAGGCGGGCCTACGGAGACCCAGTACTTC.

The rearrangement uses TRBV19 and TRBJ1-1, with D perhaps matching TRBD1 (6 bases). The V and J ends lost 2 bases and 1 base respectively, with 8 bases between them. Germline V gene sequence: CDR1 LNHDA, CDR2 SQIVND (reference sequence). This CDR3 is built from 14 residues. The chain's CDR3 is CASSIRGGNTEAFF. Written as DNA, the CDR3 is TGTGCCAGTAGTATAAGGGGGGGGAACACTGAAGCTTTCTTT. Full variable domain (outside the CDR3, taken from reference TRBV19 and TRBJ1-1): DGGITQSPKYLFRKEGQNVTLSCEQNLNHDAMYWYRQDPGQGLRLIYYSQIVNDFQKGDIAEGYSVSREKKESFPLTVTSAQKNPTAFYLCASSIRGGNTEAFFGQGTRLTVV.

The V and J genes are TRBV5-8 and TRBJ1-6, with D possibly being TRBD1 (5 bases). The CDR3 loop spans 15 amino acids. Germline V gene sequence: CDR1 SGHTS, CDR2 YDEGEE. Trimming removed 4 bases from V and 6 bases from J, with 14 bases in between. In DNA form, the CDR3 reads TGTGCCAGCAGCCGCGCCAGGGTACTTAATTCACCCCTCCACTTT. This sequence encodes CASSRARVLNSPLHF.

The chain links TRBV3-1 (or the pseudogene TRBV3-2) to TRBJ2-6, with 7 positions matching TRBD1. Germline values: CDR1 LGHDT, CDR2 YNNKEL (reference sequence). The length of the CDR3 is 20 residues. Trimming cost V 4 bases and J 0 bases; bases outside gene matches: 15. The CDR3 DNA is TGTGCCAGCAGCCCACTCCGGGACAGTAATACCGTCTCTGGGGCCAACGTCCTGACTTTC. Translated, it gives CASSPLRDSNTVSGANVLTF.

This chain connects TRBV5-1 to TRBJ2-2; the match to TRBD2 covers 13 bases. CDR1 is SGHRS, CDR2 YFSETQ, per germline. The junction had 3 bases not matched to a gene; V was cut back by 1 base and J by 0 bases. The CDR3 runs 18 residues. Here the CDR3 reads CASSLYTSGRANTGELFF. The CDR3 DNA is TGCGCCAGCAGCTTGTATACTAGCGGGAGGGCGAACACCGGGGAGCTGTTTTTT. Full variable domain (rest looked up from reference TRBV5-1 and TRBJ2-2): KAGVTQTPRYLIKTRGQQVTLSCSPISGHRSVSWYQQTPGQGLQFLFEYFSETQRNKGNFPGRFSGRQFSNSRSEMNVSTLELGDSALYLCASSLYTSGRANTGELFFGEGSRLTVL.

The V gene is TRBV4-2, the J gene TRBJ2-2; 7 bases fit TRBD1. CDR3 size: 16 residues. The germline CDR1 and CDR2 sequences are LGHNA and YNFKEQ. Trimming removed 0 bases from V and 0 bases from J; junction bases left unmatched: 1. The DNA of the CDR3 is TGTGCCAGCAGCCAAGATGGGACAGCGAACACCGGGGAGCTGTTTTTT. This translates into CASSQDGTANTGELFF.

The rearrangement joins TRBV5-1 to TRBJ2-7; 9 bases line up with TRBD2. With V trimmed by 4 bases and J by 7 bases, 12 bases remained unmatched. This CDR3 is 15 amino acids long. CDR1 is SGHRS and CDR2 is YFSETQ in the germline V gene. For the CDR3, the DNA is TGCGCCAGCAGCCAAAGCGGGACTAGCTTCGGAGAGCAGTACTTC. Its translation is CASSQSGTSFGEQYF. Together with reference TRBV5-1 and TRBJ2-7, the CDR3 gives the full variable domain: KAGVTQTPRYLIKTRGQQVTLSCSPISGHRSVSWYQQTPGQGLQFLFEYFSETQRNKGNFPGRFSGRQFSNSRSEMNVSTLELGDSALYLCASSQSGTSFGEQYFGPGTRLTVT.

To note about this clone: At the DNA level, this CDR3 is encoded by other sequences in the same sample as well. The V gene is TRBV9, the J gene TRBJ1-1, with a weak D call TRBD1 (5 bases). From germline, CDR1 is SGDLS and CDR2 YYNGEE. The length of the CDR3 is 14 residues. Trimming stripped 0 bases from V and 5 bases from J, with 11 bases between. For the CDR3, the DNA is TGTGCCAGCAGCGTAGTTGGAGGGGAAACTGAAGCTTTCTTT. It translates to CASSVVGGETEAFF.

The rearrangement joins TRBV20-1 to TRBJ2-2; no firm D call. V was cut by 5 bases and J by 6 bases, with 7 bases left in between. The CDR3 spans 11 residues. The V gene's germline CDR1 is DFQATT and CDR2 SNEGSKA (reference sequence). In nucleotides, the CDR3 is TGCAGTGCTTCTAGTTCCGGGGAGCTGTTTTTT. Translated: CSASSSGELFF.

A few counts support this clone. The rearrangement uses TRBV5-1 and TRBJ1-3; the D gene is possibly TRBD1 (6 bases). Germline values: CDR1 SGHRS, CDR2 YFSETQ. The CDR3 totals 15 residues. Deletions cut 0 bases from V and 2 bases from J, with 9 bases between. The CDR3 region is CASSLDRAPGNTIYF. The DNA for the CDR3 is TGCGCCAGCAGCTTGGACAGGGCTCCTGGAAACACCATATATTTT.

In this sample, this clone turned up a few times. The chain combines TRBV11-2 with TRBJ1-3, with a possible D match to TRBD1 (5 bases). This CDR3 comprises 15 residues. Germline lookup yields CDR1 SGHAT and CDR2 FQNNGV. V was clipped by 2 bases and J by 2 bases, with 10 bases between them. The CDR3 protein is CASSLSRTPGNTIYF. The DNA for the CDR3 is TGTGCCAGCAGCTTATCCCGGACACCTGGAAACACCATATATTTT.

The V and J genes are TRBV28 and TRBJ2-4; 12 nucleotides agree with TRBD1. This CDR3 has 18 amino acids. V was clipped by 6 bases and J by 9 bases; unmatched bases: 18. In germline, CDR1 is MDHEN, CDR2 SYDVKM. The CDR3 nucleotides are TGTGCCAGCAGCGTCCTCGGGACAGGGGGCGCAGGGGGTGCCATTCAGTACTTC. Translating it yields CASSVLGTGGAGGAIQYF.

The chain uses TRBV18 and TRBJ2-5; no clear D gene. The germline V gene has CDR1 KGHSH and CDR2 LQKENI. The CDR3 consists of 12 residues. V lost 3 bases and J 5 bases, leaving 7 bases between the germline ends. CDR3 DNA: TGTGCCAGCTCACCGAATCGGGAGACCCAGTACTTC. This sequence encodes CASSPNRETQYF.

This chain joins TRBV6-5 and TRBJ2-1; TRBD1 might be the D (6 bases). V lost 0 bases, J lost 4 bases, and 10 bases lay in between. This CDR3 region has 15 residues. Germline values: CDR1 MNHEY, CDR2 SVGAGI. In DNA, the CDR3 is TGTGCCAGCAGTTACTCCGGGACACCGTACAATGAGCAGTTCTTC. It encodes CASSYSGTPYNEQFF.

The rearrangement links TRBV10-1 to TRBJ2-1; no firm D call. Germline V gene sequence: CDR1 WNHNN, CDR2 SYGVQD (reference sequence). The CDR3 is 13 residues long. Trimming shortened V by 0 bases and J by 9 bases, and 9 bases separated the two germline ends. As DNA, the CDR3 is TGCGCCAGCAGTGAGTCGGGCAGGTCTGAGCAGTTCTTC. It translates to CASSESGRSEQFF.

The chain joins TRBV11-2 to TRBJ2-2; TRBD2 matches at 13 bases. Trimming took 1 base from V and 6 from J; bases not matched to a gene: 8. The CDR3 spans 18 residues. CDR1 is SGHAT, CDR2 FQNNGV, per germline. In DNA, the CDR3 is TGTGCCAGCAGCTTAGTTGGGACTAGCGGGATTTTCGCCGGGGAGCTGTTTTTT. Translating it yields CASSLVGTSGIFAGELFF.

This chain uses TRBV7-8 with TRBJ2-7, with 10 bases identical to TRBD1. CDR3 length equals 16 residues. Trimming removed 5 bases from V and 0 bases from J; junction bases left unmatched: 7. Germline-derived CDR1 and CDR2 are SGHVS and FQNEAQ. The CDR3 sequence: CASSRNRDRGSYEQYF. In nucleotides, the CDR3 is TGTGCCAGCAGCCGGAACCGGGACAGGGGCTCCTACGAGCAGTACTTC.

The V gene is TRBV7-6, the J gene TRBJ2-7, with D tentatively TRBD2 (5 bases). V gave up 5 bases and J gave up 0 bases, with 23 bases separating them. Germline loops: CDR1 SGHVS, CDR2 FNYEAQ. CDR3 length: 18 amino acids. The CDR3 spells CASSAFAGAPAISYEQYF. DNA of the CDR3: TGTGCCAGCAGCGCTTTTGCGGGTGCACCGGCGATCTCCTACGAGCAGTACTTC.

This sequence joins TRBV19 and TRBJ1-5, with D hard to call. Germline V CDR1 and CDR2: LNHDA, SQIVND (reference sequence). Between the trimmed V and J ends, which lost 1 base and 2 bases, there was a span of 6 bases. The CDR3 consists of 14 residues. The CDR3 DNA sequence: TGTGCCAGTAGTATAGGCCGGGGCAATCAGCCCCAGCATTTT. This encodes CASSIGRGNQPQHF.

The V call is TRBV14, the J call TRBJ2-1; D is undetermined. CDR3 length: 16 residues. The ends were cut back, 1 base at V and 3 bases at J, with 13 bases in the middle. Per germline, CDR1 SGHDN and CDR2 FVKESK. The CDR3 nucleotides read TGTGCCAGCAGCCAAGGACTTTCCCGAGGCTACAATGAGCAGTTCTTC. This codes for CASSQGLSRGYNEQFF.

The chain couples TRBV5-4 to TRBJ2-7, with 11 bases lining up with TRBD2. The ends lost 4 bases at V and 3 bases at J; junction bases unmatched: 6. This CDR3 has 15 residues. Germline-derived CDR1 and CDR2 are SGHNT and YYREEE (reference sequence). This CDR3 reads CASSIPSGGFYEQYF. The CDR3 DNA follows: TGTGCCAGCAGCATTCCTAGCGGGGGGTTCTACGAGCAGTACTTC.